This TCR beta chain came from a study of tumour-infiltrating T cells in Burkitt lymphoma. TCRdb's copy holds only in-frame clones and misses some; the assay was immunoSEQ multiplex PCR. The data contain thousands of clones, approximately 82% of them seen just once; the ten biggest clones take up approximately 6%. The ends were cut back, 1 base at V and 8 bases at J, with 15 bases in the middle. CDR1 MGHRA and CDR2 YSYEKL come from the germline V gene. CDR3 length: 15 amino acids. The genes are TRBV4-1 and TRBJ2-1, with TRBD2 as a possible D gene (6 bases). This clonotype originated in a human donor with diffuse large B-cell lymphoma. The sequenced sample was tumor tissue. CDR3 residues: CASSQGWGDMHEQFF. CDR3 in DNA: TGCGCCAGCAGCCAAGGATGGGGGGATATGCATGAGCAGTTCTTC.